Detailed here is one T cell receptor (beta chain). The antigen is not known. TCRdb re-called the 5' RACE reads with MiXCR, one entry per CDR3 protein. The sample has roughly 240,000 distinct CDR3 sequences, about 16% seen once; the top ten hold around a fifth. The data derive from a study of T-cell memory formation after mild COVID-19. Study-wide context: Largely, TCR clusters stayed within a single donor.

Study observations and caveats: The authors did not confirm SARS-CoV-2 specificity of second-wave clones peaking day 37.

This CDR3 contains 20 residues. CDR1 is MNHEY, CDR2 SVGAGI, per germline. V shed 5 bases and J 0 bases; nucleotides not matched to a gene: 13. The gene calls are TRBV6-5 and TRBJ2-1; 13 bases align to TRBD2. Sequencing used PBMCs or a T cell subset sorted from them (not recorded which). The receptor was isolated from a man aged 18 to 29 who had mild COVID-19 (a few samples of this study predate the infection). Cell type and time point are not known. In DNA form, the CDR3 reads TGTGCCAGCAGTCTCCGAGGGACTAGCGGGGTTGTGAGCTCCTACAATGAGCAGTTCTTC. Its translation: CASSLRGTSGVVSSYNEQFF.